This section outlines one TCR beta chain sequence together with its context. What it recognizes is unknown. Donors comprised only Caucasian adults living in Nashville, Tennessee. This sample is part of a study of shared clonotypes between healthy human individuals. The study's findings and limits: In the sorted subsets, rarefaction showed sequencing was incomplete despite large depth.

CDR3 length equals 16 residues. V lost 0 bases to trimming and J lost 3 bases; unmatched junction nucleotides: 6. Per the germline V gene, CDR1 is MGHRA and CDR2 is YSYEKL. Per sorted-subset replicate PCR, input was 150 to 250 ng DNA, representing 30,000 or so T cell genomes. Libraries were prepared by immunoSEQ multiplex PCR; TCRdb keeps only in-frame clonotypes and omits some of them. The top ten hold 0.3% to 0.4% of the sample, which has a few million clones, roughly 93% seen once. The sample taken for sequencing was naive CD4+ T cells from PBMCs. The subset: CD45RA+ positively selected. The sequence was collected from a man younger than 35 in good health. Some clones in this sample may be carry-over from other donors' samples. This chain uses TRBV4-1 with TRBJ2-5; 8 bases are a match to TRBD1. In DNA form, the CDR3 reads TGCGCCAGCAGCCAAGACAGGGGGCGCGTGAAAGAGACCCAGTACTTC. It codes for CASSQDRGRVKETQYF.